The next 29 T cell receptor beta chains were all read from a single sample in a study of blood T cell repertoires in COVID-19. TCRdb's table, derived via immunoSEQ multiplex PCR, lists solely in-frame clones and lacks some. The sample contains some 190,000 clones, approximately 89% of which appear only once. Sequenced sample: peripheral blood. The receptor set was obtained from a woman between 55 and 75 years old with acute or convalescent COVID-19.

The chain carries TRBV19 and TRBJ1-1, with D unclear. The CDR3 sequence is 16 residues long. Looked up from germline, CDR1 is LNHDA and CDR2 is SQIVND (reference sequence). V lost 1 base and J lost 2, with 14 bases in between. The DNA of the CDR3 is TGTGCCAGTAGTATAGTCGTACAGCCGATTAACACTGAAGCTTTCTTT. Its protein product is CASSIVVQPINTEAFF.

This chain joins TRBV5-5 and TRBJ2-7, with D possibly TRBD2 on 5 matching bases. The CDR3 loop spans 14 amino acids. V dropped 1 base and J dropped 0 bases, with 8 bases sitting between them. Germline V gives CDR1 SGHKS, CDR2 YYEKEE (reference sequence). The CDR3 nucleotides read TGTGCCAGCAGCTTGCGAGGGTTCTCCTACGAGCAGTACTTC. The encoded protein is CASSLRGFSYEQYF. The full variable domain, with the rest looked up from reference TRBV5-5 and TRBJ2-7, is DAGVTQSPTHLIKTRGQQVTLRCSPISGHKSVSWYQQVLGQGPQFIFQYYEKEERGRGNFPDRFSARQFPNYSSELNVNALLLGDSALYLCASSLRGFSYEQYFGPGTRLTVT.

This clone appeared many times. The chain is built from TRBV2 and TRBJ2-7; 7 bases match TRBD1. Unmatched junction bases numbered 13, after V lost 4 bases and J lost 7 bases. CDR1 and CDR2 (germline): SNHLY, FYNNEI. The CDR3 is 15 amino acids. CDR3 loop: CASSAGQVLPGEQYF. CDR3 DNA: TGTGCCAGCAGTGCCGGACAGGTCTTACCAGGGGAGCAGTACTTC.

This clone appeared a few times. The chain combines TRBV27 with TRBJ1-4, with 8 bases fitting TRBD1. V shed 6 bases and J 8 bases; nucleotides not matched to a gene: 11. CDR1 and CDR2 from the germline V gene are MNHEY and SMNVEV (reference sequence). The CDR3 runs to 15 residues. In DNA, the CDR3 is TGTGCCAGCAGCCCTATGCAGGGGGCGCAGGAAAAACTGTTTTTT. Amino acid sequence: CASSPMQGAQEKLFF.

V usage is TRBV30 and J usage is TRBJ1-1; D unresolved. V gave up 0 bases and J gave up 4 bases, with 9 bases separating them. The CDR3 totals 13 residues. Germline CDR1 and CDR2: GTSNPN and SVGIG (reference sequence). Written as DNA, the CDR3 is TGTGCCTGGAGTGTTCAGGTGGTCACTGAAGCTTTCTTT. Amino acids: CAWSVQVVTEAFF.

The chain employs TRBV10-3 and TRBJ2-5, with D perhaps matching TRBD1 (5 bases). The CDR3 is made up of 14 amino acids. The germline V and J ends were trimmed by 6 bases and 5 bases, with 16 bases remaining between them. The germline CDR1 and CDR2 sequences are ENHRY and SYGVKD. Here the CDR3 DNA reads TGTGCCATCAGACATACCCTTTCAGGGGAGACCCAGTACTTC. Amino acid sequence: CAIRHTLSGETQYF.

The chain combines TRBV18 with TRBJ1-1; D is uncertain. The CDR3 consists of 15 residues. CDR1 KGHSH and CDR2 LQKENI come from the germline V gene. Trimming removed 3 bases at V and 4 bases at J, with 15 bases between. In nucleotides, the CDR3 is TGTGCCAGCTCACCTAGTGCCCAAGGAGGCACTGAAGCTTTCTTT. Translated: CASSPSAQGGTEAFF.

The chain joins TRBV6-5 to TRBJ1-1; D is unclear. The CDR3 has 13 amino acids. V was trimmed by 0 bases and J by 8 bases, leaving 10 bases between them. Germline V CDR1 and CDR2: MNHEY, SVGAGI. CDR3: CASSYSTTEEAFF. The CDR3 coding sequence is TGTGCCAGCAGTTACTCGACGACGGAGGAAGCTTTCTTT.

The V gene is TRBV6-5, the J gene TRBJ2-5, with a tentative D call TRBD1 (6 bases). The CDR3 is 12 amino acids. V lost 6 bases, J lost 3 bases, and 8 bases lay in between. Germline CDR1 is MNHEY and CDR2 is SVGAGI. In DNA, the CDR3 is TGTGCCAGCAGGGACAGAAAAGAGACCCAGTACTTC. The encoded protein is CASRDRKETQYF.

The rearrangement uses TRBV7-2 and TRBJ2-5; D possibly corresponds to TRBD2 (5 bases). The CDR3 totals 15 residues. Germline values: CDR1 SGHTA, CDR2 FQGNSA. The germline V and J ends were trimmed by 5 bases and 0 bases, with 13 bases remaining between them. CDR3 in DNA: TGTGCCAGCAGCCCCCAGGTCGGGGACCAAGAGACCCAGTACTTC. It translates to CASSPQVGDQETQYF.

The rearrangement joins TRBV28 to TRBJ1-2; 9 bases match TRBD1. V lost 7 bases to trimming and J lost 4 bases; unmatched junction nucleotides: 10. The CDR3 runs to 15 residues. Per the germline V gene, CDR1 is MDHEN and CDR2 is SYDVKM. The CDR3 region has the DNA TGTGCCAGCAAAAAACAGGGGGCATATGCCTATGGCTACACCTTC. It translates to CASKKQGAYAYGYTF.

The CDR3 is CASSSGGGQGVYEQYF. The CDR3 DNA follows: TGTGCCAGCAGCTCCGGCGGGGGACAGGGGGTATACGAGCAGTACTTC. The chain is built from TRBV5-4 and TRBJ2-7; 11 bases are shared with TRBD1. This CDR3 has 16 residues. Trimming removed 3 bases from V and 4 bases from J; junction bases left unmatched: 9. Germline loops: CDR1 SGHNT, CDR2 YYREEE (reference sequence). The full variable domain, completed using reference TRBV5-4 and TRBJ2-7, is ETGVTQSPTHLIKTRGQQVTLRCSSQSGHNTVSWYQQALGQGPQFIFQYYREEENGRGNFPPRFSGLQFPNYSSELNVNALELDDSALYLCASSSGGGQGVYEQYFGPGTRLTVT.

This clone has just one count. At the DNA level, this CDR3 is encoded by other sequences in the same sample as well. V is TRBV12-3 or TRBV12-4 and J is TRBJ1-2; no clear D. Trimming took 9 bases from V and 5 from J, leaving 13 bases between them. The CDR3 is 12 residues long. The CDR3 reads CASSPGNYGYTF. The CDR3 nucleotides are TGTGCCAGTTCACCGGGGAATTATGGCTACACCTTC.

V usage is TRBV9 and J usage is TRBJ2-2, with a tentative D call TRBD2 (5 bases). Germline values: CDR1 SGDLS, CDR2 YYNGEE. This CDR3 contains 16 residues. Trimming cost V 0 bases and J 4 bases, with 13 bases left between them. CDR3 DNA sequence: TGTGCCAGCAGCGTAGGGGGAGAAACCCTCACCGGGGAGCTGTTTTTT. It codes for CASSVGGETLTGELFF.

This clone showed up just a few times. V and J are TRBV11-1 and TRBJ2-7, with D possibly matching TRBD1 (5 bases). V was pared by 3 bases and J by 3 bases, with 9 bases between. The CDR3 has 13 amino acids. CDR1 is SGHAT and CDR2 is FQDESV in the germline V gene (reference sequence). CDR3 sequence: CASSLPTGYEQYF. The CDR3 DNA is TGTGCCAGCAGCTTGCCCACAGGCTACGAGCAGTACTTC.

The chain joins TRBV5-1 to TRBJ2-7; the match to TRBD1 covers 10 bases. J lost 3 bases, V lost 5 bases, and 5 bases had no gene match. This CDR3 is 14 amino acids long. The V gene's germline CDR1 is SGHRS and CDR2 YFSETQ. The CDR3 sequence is CASREGDRGYEQYF. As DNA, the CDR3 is TGCGCCAGCAGAGAGGGGGACAGGGGCTACGAGCAGTACTTC. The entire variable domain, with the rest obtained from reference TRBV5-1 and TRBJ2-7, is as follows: KAGVTQTPRYLIKTRGQQVTLSCSPISGHRSVSWYQQTPGQGLQFLFEYFSETQRNKGNFPGRFSGRQFSNSRSEMNVSTLELGDSALYLCASREGDRGYEQYFGPGTRLTVT.

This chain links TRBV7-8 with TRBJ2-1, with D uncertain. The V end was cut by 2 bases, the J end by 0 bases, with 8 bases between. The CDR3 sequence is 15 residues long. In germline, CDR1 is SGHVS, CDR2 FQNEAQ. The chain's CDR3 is CASSLRSGSYNEQFF. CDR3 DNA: TGTGCCAGCAGCTTACGCTCGGGCTCCTACAATGAGCAGTTCTTC.

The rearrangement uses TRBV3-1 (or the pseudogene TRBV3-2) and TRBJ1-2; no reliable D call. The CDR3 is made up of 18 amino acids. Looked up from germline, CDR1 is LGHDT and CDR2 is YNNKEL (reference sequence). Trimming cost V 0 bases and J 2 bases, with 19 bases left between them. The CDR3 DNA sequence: TGTGCCAGCAGCCAAGATCCGCGCAGGCTTAACTTCAACTATGGCTACACCTTC. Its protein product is CASSQDPRRLNFNYGYTF.

CDR3 in amino acids: CASSPAAGLAYNEQFF. CDR3 sequence (DNA): TGCGCCAGCAGCCCCGCCGCGGGACTAGCCTACAATGAGCAGTTCTTC. The chain combines TRBV5-1 with TRBJ2-1, with 8 bases matching TRBD2. The germline CDR1 and CDR2 sequences are SGHRS and YFSETQ. The CDR3 length is 16 residues. With V trimmed by 4 bases and J by 2 bases, 8 bases remained unmatched.

The CDR3 loop is CATSRGQGAGELFF. The CDR3 DNA reads TGTGCCACCAGCCGGGGACAGGGGGCCGGGGAGCTGTTTTTT. The gene calls are TRBV15 and TRBJ2-2; 11 bases are shared with TRBD1. After removal of 5 bases from V and 6 bases from J, the junction contained 2 bases not matched to a gene. This CDR3 region has 14 residues. The germline V gene has CDR1 LNHNV and CDR2 YYDKDF (reference sequence).

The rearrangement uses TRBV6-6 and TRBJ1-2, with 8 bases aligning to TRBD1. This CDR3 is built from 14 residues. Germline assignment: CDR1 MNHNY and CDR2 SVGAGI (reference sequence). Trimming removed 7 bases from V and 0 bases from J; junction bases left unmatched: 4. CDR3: CASITGGANYGYTF. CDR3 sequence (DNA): TGTGCCAGCATCACAGGGGGAGCTAACTATGGCTACACCTTC.

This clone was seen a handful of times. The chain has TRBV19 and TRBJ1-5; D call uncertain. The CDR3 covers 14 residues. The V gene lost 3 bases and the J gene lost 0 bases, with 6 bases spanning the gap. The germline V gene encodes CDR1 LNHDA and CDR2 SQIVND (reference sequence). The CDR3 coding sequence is TGTGCCAGTAGTATGCAGTATAGCAATCAGCCCCAGCATTTT. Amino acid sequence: CASSMQYSNQPQHF.

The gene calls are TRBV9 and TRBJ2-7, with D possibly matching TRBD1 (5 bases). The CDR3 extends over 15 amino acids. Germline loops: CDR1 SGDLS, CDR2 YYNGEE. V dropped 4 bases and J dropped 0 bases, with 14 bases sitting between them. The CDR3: CASSPHVRASYEQYF. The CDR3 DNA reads TGTGCCAGCAGCCCCCATGTCAGGGCCTCCTACGAGCAGTACTTC.

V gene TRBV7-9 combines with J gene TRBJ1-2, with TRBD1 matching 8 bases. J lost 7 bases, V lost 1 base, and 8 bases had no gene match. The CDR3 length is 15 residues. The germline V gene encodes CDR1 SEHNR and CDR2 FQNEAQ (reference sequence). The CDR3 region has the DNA TGTGCCAGCAGCTTAGATGGGGACAGGAGAAGTGGCTACACCTTC. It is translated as CASSLDGDRRSGYTF.

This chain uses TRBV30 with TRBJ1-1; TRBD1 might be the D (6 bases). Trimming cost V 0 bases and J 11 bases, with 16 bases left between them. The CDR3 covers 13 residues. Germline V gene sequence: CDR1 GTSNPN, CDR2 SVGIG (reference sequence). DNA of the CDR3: TGTGCCTGGAGTGTGGGAACAGGGAGAACGGCTTTCTTT. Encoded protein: CAWSVGTGRTAFF.

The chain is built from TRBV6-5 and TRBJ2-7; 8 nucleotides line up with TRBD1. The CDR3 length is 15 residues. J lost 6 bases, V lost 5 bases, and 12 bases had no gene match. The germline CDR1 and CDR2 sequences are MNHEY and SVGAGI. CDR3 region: CASSPSQGALSEQYV. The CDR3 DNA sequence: TGTGCCAGCAGTCCGTCCCAGGGGGCACTTAGCGAGCAGTACGTC.

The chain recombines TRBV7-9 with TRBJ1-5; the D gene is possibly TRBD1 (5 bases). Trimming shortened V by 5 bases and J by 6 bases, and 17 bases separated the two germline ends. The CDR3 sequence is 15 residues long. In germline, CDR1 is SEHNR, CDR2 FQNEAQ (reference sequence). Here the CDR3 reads CASSAGGGPGQPQHF. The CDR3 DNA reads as TGTGCCAGCAGCGCCGGGGGAGGGCCGGGTCAGCCCCAGCATTTT.

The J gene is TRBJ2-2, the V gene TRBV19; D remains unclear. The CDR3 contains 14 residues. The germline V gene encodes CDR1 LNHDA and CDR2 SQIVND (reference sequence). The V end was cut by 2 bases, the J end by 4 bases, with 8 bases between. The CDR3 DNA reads TGTGCCAGTAGTATAAGTACTATCACCGGGGAGCTGTTTTTT. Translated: CASSISTITGELFF.

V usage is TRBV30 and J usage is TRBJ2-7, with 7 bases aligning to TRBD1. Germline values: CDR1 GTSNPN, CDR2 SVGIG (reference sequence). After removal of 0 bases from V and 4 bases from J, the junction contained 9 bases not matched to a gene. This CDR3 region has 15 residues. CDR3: CAWSVKGARAYEQYF. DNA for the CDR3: TGTGCCTGGAGTGTGAAGGGGGCCCGAGCATACGAGCAGTACTTC.